The sequence of this T cell receptor (beta chain) was determined in a study of OX40 agonist ivuxolimab in advanced cancers. Across the study: The mean age was roughly 60 years, ranging from about 20 to 90, with about 87% of participants male.

Clones were read by immunoSEQ multiplex PCR, and TCRdb kept only the in-frame ones, dropping some. The table has about 100,000 clones, 80% to 95% seen once. With regard to this clone: Its antigen is still unknown.

Study-wide results and limits: Relative to CD4+, CD8+ T cells held more expanded clones on average.

V shed 3 bases and J shed 0 bases, with 13 bases lying between them. The CDR3 is 15 amino acids. From germline, CDR1 is SGHRS and CDR2 YFSETQ. Cycle 7 day 1, cycle 4 day 1, and baseline were the timepoints at which blood was sampled. The sequence was obtained from an adult with an advanced solid tumor such as melanoma, head and neck, liver or kidney cancer. The chain links TRBV5-1 to TRBJ2-7; no definite D call. The sample consisted of CD4+ or CD8+ T cells sorted from blood, taken in a trial of the OX40 agonist ivuxolimab. Here the CDR3 reads CASSSHDPSSYEQYF. CDR3 nucleotides: TGCGCCAGCAGCTCACATGATCCCAGCTCCTACGAGCAGTACTTC.